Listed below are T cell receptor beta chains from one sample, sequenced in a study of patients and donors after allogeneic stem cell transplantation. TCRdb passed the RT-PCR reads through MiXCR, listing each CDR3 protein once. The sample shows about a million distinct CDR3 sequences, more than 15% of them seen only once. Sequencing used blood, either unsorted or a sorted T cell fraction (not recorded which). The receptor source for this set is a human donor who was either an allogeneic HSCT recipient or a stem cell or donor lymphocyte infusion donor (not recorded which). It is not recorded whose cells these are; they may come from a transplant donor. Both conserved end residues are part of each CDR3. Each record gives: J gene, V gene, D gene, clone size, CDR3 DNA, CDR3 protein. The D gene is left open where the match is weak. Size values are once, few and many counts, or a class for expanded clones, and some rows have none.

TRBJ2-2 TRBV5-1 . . TGCGCCAGCAGCTTGTCCAGTCCCACCGGGGAGCTGTTTTTT CASSLSSPTGELFF
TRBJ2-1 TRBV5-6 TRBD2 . TGTGCCAGCAGCTCGGATAGCGGGGGGCCCAATGAGCAGTTCTTC CASSSDSGGPNEQFF
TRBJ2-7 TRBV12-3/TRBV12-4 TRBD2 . TGTGCCAGCAGCTGGTTCGGGGGGGAGGGCGAGCAGTACTTC CASSWFGGEGEQYF
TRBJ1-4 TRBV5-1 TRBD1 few TGCGCCAGCAGCTTGATTCACGGTTTCGGGACAGGGTTAGAAAAACTGTTTTTT CASSLIHGFGTGLEKLFF
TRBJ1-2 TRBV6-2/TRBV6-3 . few TGTGCCAGCACGGATCCCGGAACAGCCAAGGGCTACCATGGCTACACCTTC CASTDPGTAKGYHGYTF
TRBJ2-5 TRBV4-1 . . TGCGCCAGCAGCCAAGACAGGGGATTGGGAGAGACCCAGTACTTC CASSQDRGLGETQYF
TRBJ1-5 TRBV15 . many TGTGCCACCAGCAGTTCCCGGGACGGATCTAGCAATCAGCCCCAGCATTTT CATSSSRDGSSNQPQHF
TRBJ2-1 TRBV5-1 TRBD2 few TGCGCCAGCAGCTTGGCCCAGACTAGCGGGGTTGAGCAGTTCTTC CASSLAQTSGVEQFF
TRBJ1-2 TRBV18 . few TGTGCCAGCTCACCGTTGCTCCAGAGTTATGGCTACACCTTC CASSPLLQSYGYTF
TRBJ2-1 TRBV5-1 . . TGCGCCAGCAGCTTGGGACTAGTTAAGGGCAATGAGCAGTTCTTC CASSLGLVKGNEQFF
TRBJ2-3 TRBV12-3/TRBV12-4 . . TGTGCCAGCAGTTTAACCAGCAACACAGATACGCAGTATTTT CASSLTSNTDTQYF
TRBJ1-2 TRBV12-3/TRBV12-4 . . TGTGCCAGCAGTCCTACAGGGAATTGGGGCTACACCTTC CASSPTGNWGYTF
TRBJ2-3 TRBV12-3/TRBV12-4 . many TGTGCCAGCAGAGAAGGGGATACGCAGTATTTT CASREGDTQYF
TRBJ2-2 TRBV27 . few TGTGCCAGCAGCCTAAACAGGGTAGTCGGGGAGCTGTTTTTT CASSLNRVVGELFF
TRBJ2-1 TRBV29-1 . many TGCAGCGTATTCAACAGAGACAATGAGCAGTTCTTC CSVFNRDNEQFF